What follows is one T cell receptor beta chain and its context. Its matching antigen is unknown. The data stem from a study of cytomegalovirus exposure and HLA in healthy donors. General study points: As a later analysis revealed, the rate of TCR association differed by HLA locus, with DRB1 most and HLA-C fewest. The sole available immune exposure information was CMV serostatus. Another analysis was done later, and it associated over 15,000 TCR beta sequences with HLA alleles at 0.05 false discovery rate. It was likely that a cluster of highly shared sequence variants was a sequencing artifact.

The PCR had 60 Vbeta and 13 Jbeta primers. The assay was immunoSEQ multiplex PCR, and TCRdb's table has in-frame clones only and misses some. This sample carries fewer than 120,000 clones, about 73% of them seen once, and the ten largest clones take 1.3%. Trimming cost V 6 bases and J 7 bases; bases outside gene matches: 5. The CDR3 sequence is 13 residues long. Germline V gene data show CDR1 as SEHNR and CDR2 as FQNEAQ (reference sequence). Specimen: PBMCs. The TCR comes from a woman aged 25-40 years in good health and CMV-seronegative. This chain connects TRBV7-9 to TRBJ2-1; 8 bases match TRBD1. This chain's CDR3 is CASSYRGYNEQFF. The CDR3 DNA reads as TGTGCCAGCAGTTACAGGGGGTATAATGAGCAGTTCTTC.